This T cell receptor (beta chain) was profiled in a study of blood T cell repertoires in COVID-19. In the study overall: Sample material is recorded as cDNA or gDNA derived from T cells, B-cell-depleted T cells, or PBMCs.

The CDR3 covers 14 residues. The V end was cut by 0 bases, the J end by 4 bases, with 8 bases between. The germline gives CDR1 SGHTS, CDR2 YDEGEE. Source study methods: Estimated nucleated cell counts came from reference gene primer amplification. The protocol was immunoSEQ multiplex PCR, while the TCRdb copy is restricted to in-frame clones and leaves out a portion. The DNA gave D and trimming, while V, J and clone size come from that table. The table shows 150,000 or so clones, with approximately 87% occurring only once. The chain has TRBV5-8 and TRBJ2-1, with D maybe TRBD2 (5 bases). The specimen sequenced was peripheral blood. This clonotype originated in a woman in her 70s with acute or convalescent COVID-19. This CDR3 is CASSLGLAYNEQFF. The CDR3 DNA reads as TGTGCCAGCAGCTTGGGGCTAGCTTACAATGAGCAGTTCTTC. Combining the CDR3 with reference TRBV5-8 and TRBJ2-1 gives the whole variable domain EAGVTQSPTHLIKTRGQQATLRCSPISGHTSVYWYQQALGLGLQFLLWYDEGEERNRGNFPPRFSGRQFPNYSSELNVNALELEDSALYLCASSLGLAYNEQFFGPGTRLTVL.